The clone carrying this T cell receptor (beta chain) was detected once. V shed 4 bases and J shed 8 bases, with 18 bases lying between them. Germline V CDR1 and CDR2: SGHRS, YFSETQ. The CDR3 covers 14 residues. The data derive from a study of cytomegalovirus exposure and HLA in healthy donors. With 60 Vbeta and 13 Jbeta primers, the PCR was carried out. TCRdb's copy holds only in-frame clones and misses some; the assay was immunoSEQ multiplex PCR. This sample carries around 150,000 clones, 65% to 80% of them seen once, and the ten largest clones take roughly 1.9%. The source of this sequence is a female donor in good health and CMV-seronegative. The specimen sequenced was PBMCs. The rearrangement uses TRBV5-1 and TRBJ1-2, with D maybe TRBD1 (6 bases). CDR3 DNA: TGCGCCAGCAGCGCTACTGGCCAGGGGATAGGCTACACCTTC. Translating it yields CASSATGQGIGYTF.